This TCR beta chain was observed in a study of cytomegalovirus exposure and HLA in healthy donors. With 60 Vbeta and 13 Jbeta primers, the PCR was carried out. Here immunoSEQ multiplex PCR was the method, and the copy in TCRdb shows in-frame clones only, minus some. This sample has 150,000 to 200,000 clones, with about 80% found just once. A word on this clone: Its antigen is still unknown.

The CDR3 is 13 amino acids. The germline CDR1 and CDR2 sequences are MDHEN and SYDVKM. Trimming stripped 10 bases from V and 1 base from J, with 13 bases between. Findings of the study overall: Likely technical artifact: a cluster of highly shared sequence variants. A later examination showed that TCR association rates differed by HLA locus, with DRB1 most and HLA-C fewest.

Sequenced material: PBMCs. The sequence came from a woman under 30 in good health and CMV-seropositive. This chain links TRBV28 with TRBJ2-5; TRBD1 might be the D (7 bases). Here the CDR3 DNA reads TGTGCCACCACGGGGGACAGCCAAGAGACCCAGTACTTC. Translated, it gives CATTGDSQETQYF.